The clone carrying this TCR beta chain appeared a few times. These data originate in a study of radiotherapy plus CTLA-4 blockade in lung cancer. Repertoires were generated with immunoSEQ multiplex PCR, while TCRdb's copy carries only in-frame clones and drops some. The profile shows around 80,000 clones, over 80% of them singletons. This clonotype originated in a human donor with non-small cell lung cancer who had stable disease on radiotherapy plus ipilimumab. Here the sequenced sample was peripheral blood, taken from a patient treated with radiotherapy plus ipilimumab.

This chain's CDR3 is CASSLGGRTYEQYF. Here the CDR3 DNA reads TGCGCCAGCAGCCTGGGTGGACGGACCTACGAGCAGTACTTC. The chain is built from TRBV5-1 and TRBJ2-7; D remains ambiguous. The V gene lost 4 bases and the J gene lost 2 bases, with 13 bases spanning the gap. Germline V CDR1 and CDR2: SGHRS, YFSETQ. The CDR3 runs 14 residues. The full variable domain, with the rest looked up from reference TRBV5-1 and TRBJ2-7, is KAGVTQTPRYLIKTRGQQVTLSCSPISGHRSVSWYQQTPGQGLQFLFEYFSETQRNKGNFPGRFSGRQFSNSRSEMNVSTLELGDSALYLCASSLGGRTYEQYFGPGTRLTVT.